A single sample is the source of the 10 T cell receptor beta chains below, sequenced in a study of T cells in Graves' hyperthyroidism and ophthalmopathy. Amplified TCR beta CDR3 regions derived from RNA transcripts. HTBI primers drove first-round RT-PCR of the TCR CDR3. TCRdb re-called the multiplex PCR reads through MiXCR, storing one row per CDR3 protein. The sample has approximately 610,000 distinct CDR3 sequences; roughly 17% are singletons. Sequenced: blood. The origin of the receptors is a woman between 18 and 29 years old with Graves' hyperthyroidism.

As concerns this clonotype: A much larger clone differs from this one at a single base, so this may be a read error. The chain employs TRBV6-1 and TRBJ2-1; 8 bases match TRBD2. The end of the DNA fits TRBJ2-7 better, so the J call may be wrong. This CDR3 has 14 residues. Germline CDR1 and CDR2: MNHNS and SASEGT. CDR3 bases: TGTGCCAGCAGTGTCGGGACTAGTCAGGATGAGCAGTACTTC. This translates into CASSVGTSQDEQYF.

This sequence joins TRBV4-2 and TRBJ2-7, with TRBD2 matching 10 bases. Per the germline V gene, CDR1 is LGHNA and CDR2 is YNFKEQ. V trimming: 1 base; J trimming: 4 bases; junction bases outside the gene matches: 7. The length of the CDR3 is 16 residues. The CDR3 region has the DNA TGTGCCAGCAGCCAAGTCTCTAGCGGGAGATGGTACGAGCAGTACTTC. Translating gives CASSQVSSGRWYEQYF.

The chain joins TRBV3-1 to TRBJ1-5; tentative D call: TRBD1 (5 bases). The germline CDR1 and CDR2 sequences are LGHDT and YNNKEL (reference sequence). Trimming took 6 bases from V and 1 from J, leaving 13 bases between them. This CDR3 spans 15 amino acids. The chain's CDR3 is CASSAIQGSNQPQHF. DNA of the CDR3: TGTGCCAGCAGTGCGATTCAGGGAAGCAATCAGCCCCAGCATTTT.

This clonotype has at least ten counts. This chain joins TRBV18 and TRBJ2-1; no clear D. The CDR3 spans 11 residues. CDR1 is KGHSH and CDR2 is LQKENI in the germline V gene. Trimming took 2 bases from V and 8 from J, leaving 4 bases between them. The CDR3 region is CASSPDHEQFF. As DNA, the CDR3 is TGTGCCAGCTCACCAGACCATGAGCAGTTCTTC.

This chain joins TRBV5-6 and TRBJ2-5, with D perhaps matching TRBD2 (6 bases). CDR3 size: 15 residues. Germline lookup yields CDR1 SGHDT and CDR2 YYEEEE. Trimming removed 4 bases at V and 2 bases at J, with 15 bases between. In nucleotides, the CDR3 is TGTGCCAGCAGCCCGGAACCGGGAGCTCAAGAGACCCAGTACTTC. Translation gives CASSPEPGAQETQYF.

This clonotype was seen a handful of times. The gene calls are TRBV4-1 and TRBJ2-5, with 11 bases lining up with TRBD2. V lost 3 bases to trimming and J lost 5 bases; unmatched junction nucleotides: 5. The germline gives CDR1 MGHRA, CDR2 YSYEKL. This CDR3 region has 15 residues. CDR3 DNA: TGCGCCAGCAGCCAGATGGGACTAGCGGCGGAGACCCAGTACTTC. Protein: CASSQMGLAAETQYF.

There are a few counts of this clonotype. The chain recombines TRBV24-1 with TRBJ2-5; no clear D gene. CDR1 is KGHDR and CDR2 is SFDVKD in the germline V gene. V was shortened by 3 bases and J by 7 bases, with 11 bases between the two germline ends. The length of the CDR3 is 13 residues. The CDR3 protein is CATSDKGFGTQYF. The CDR3 nucleotides read TGTGCCACCAGTGATAAAGGCTTCGGGACCCAGTACTTC.

This clonotype showed up many times. This chain links TRBV5-1 with TRBJ1-1; tentatively, D is TRBD1 (5 bases). The V and J ends lost 7 bases and 0 bases respectively, with 13 bases between them. This CDR3 is 14 amino acids long. Germline V gene data show CDR1 as SGHRS and CDR2 as YFSETQ. The chain's CDR3 is CASGRGRMNTEAFF. CDR3 nucleotide sequence: TGCGCCAGCGGCCGGGGACGGATGAACACTGAAGCTTTCTTT. The variable domain in full, completed from reference TRBV5-1 and TRBJ1-1, reads KAGVTQTPRYLIKTRGQQVTLSCSPISGHRSVSWYQQTPGQGLQFLFEYFSETQRNKGNFPGRFSGRQFSNSRSEMNVSTLELGDSALYLCASGRGRMNTEAFFGQGTRLTVV.

Ten or more counts support this clonotype. The chain links TRBV7-9 to TRBJ2-5; D is undetermined. The V end lost 4 bases, the J end lost 4 bases, and 10 bases lay between the germline ends. CDR1 and CDR2 from the germline V gene are SEHNR and FQNEAQ (reference sequence). The CDR3 consists of 13 residues. The CDR3 coding sequence is TGTGCCAGCAGCTCCGACCCGAGAGAGACCCAGTACTTC. Its protein is CASSSDPRETQYF.

This clonotype was detected ten times or more. The chain recombines TRBV12-3 or TRBV12-4 with TRBJ1-4, with D maybe TRBD1 (5 bases). The CDR3 is 16 amino acids. Trimming left V 3 bases short and J 5 bases short, with 16 bases between. The CDR3 DNA sequence: TGTGCCAGCAGTTTTGGGGGGACGGTCAGGAATGAAAAACTGTTTTTT. Its translation is CASSFGGTVRNEKLFF.